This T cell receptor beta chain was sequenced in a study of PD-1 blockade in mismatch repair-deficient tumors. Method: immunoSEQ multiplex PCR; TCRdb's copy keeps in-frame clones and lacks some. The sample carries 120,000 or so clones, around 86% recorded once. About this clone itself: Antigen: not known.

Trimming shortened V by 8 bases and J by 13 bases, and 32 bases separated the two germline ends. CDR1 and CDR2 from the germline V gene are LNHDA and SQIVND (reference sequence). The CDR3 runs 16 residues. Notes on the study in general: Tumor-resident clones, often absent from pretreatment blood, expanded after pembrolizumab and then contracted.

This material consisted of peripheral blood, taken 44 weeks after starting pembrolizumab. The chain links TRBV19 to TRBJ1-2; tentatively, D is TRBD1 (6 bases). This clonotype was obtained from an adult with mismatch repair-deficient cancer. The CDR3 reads CASHISGHSSPTFPTF. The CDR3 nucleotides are TGTGCCAGTCACATTTCGGGACACTCTTCCCCAACGTTCCCCACCTTC.